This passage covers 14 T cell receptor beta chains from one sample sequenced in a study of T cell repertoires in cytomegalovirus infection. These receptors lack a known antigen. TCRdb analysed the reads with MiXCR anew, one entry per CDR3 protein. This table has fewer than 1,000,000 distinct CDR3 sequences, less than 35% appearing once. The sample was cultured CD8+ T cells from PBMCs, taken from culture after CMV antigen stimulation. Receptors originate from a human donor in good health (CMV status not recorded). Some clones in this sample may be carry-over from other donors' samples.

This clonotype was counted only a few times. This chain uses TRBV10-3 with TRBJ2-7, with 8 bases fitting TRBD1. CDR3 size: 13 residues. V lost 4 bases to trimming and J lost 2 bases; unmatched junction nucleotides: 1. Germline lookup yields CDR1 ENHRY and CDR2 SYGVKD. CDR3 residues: CAISGDRTYEQYV. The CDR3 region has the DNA TGTGCCATCAGTGGGGACAGGACCTACGAGCAGTACGTC.

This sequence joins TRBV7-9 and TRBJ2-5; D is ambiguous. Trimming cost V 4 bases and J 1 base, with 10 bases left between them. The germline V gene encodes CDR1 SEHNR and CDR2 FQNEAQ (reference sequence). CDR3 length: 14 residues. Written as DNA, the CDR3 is TGTGCCAGCAGCTCAATCCTCACCCAAGAGACCCAGTACTTC. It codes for CASSSILTQETQYF. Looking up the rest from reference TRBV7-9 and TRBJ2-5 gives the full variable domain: DTGVSQNPRHKITKRGQNVTFRCDPISEHNRLYWYRQTLGQGPEFLTYFQNEAQLEKSRLLSDRFSAERPKGSFSTLEIQRTEQGDSAMYLCASSSILTQETQYFGPGTRLLVL.

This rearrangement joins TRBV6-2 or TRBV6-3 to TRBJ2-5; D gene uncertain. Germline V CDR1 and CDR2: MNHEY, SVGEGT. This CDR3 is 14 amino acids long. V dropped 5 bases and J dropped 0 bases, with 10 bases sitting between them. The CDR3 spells CASSHRRNQETQYF. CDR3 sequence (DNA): TGTGCCAGCAGTCACCGACGGAACCAAGAGACCCAGTACTTC.

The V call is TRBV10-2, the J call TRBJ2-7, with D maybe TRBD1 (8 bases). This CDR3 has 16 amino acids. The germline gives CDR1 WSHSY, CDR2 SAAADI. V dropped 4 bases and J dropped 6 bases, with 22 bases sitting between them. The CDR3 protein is CASSGLDREGSGEQYF. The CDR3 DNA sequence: TGCGCCAGCAGTGGGTTGGACAGGGAGGGTTCCGGCGAGCAGTACTTC.

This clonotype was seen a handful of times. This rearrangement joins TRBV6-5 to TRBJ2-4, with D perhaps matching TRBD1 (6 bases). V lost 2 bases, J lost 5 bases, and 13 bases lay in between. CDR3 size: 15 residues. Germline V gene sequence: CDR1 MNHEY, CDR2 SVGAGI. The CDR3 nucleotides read TGTGCCAGCAGTTACAATCTGGACAGTCAAAACATTCAGTACTTC. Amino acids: CASSYNLDSQNIQYF.

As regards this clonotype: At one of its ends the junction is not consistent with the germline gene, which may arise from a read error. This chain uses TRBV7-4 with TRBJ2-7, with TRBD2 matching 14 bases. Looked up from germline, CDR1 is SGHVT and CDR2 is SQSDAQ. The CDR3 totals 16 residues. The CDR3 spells CVSSFWTSGGTYEQYF. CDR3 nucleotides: TGTGTCAGCAGCTTTTGGACTAGCGGGGGGACCTACGAGCAGTACTTC.

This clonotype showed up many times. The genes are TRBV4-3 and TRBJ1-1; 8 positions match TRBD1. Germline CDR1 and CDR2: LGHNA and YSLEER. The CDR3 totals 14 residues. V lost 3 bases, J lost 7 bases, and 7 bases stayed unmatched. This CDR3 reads CASSQETGAIEAFF. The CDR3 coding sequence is TGCGCCAGCAGCCAGGAGACAGGGGCGATTGAAGCTTTCTTT.

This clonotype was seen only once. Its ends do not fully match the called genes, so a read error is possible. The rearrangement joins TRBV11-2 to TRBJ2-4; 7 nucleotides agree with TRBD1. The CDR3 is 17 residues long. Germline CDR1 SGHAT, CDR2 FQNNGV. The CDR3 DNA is TGTGCCAGCAGCTTAGGCACGGAACAGGGGATGAGAAACATCCAGTACTTC. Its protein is CASSLGTEQGMRNIQYF.

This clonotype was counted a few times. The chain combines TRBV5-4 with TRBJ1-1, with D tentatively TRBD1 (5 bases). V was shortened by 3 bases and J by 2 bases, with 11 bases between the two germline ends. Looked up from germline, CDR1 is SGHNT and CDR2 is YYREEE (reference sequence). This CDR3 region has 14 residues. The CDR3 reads CASSWWGGNTEAFF. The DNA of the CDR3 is TGTGCCAGCAGCTGGTGGGGGGGAAACACTGAAGCTTTCTTT.

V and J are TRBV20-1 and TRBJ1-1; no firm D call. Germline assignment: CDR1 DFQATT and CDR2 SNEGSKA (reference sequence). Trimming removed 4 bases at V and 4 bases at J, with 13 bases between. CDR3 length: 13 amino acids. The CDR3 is CSATLSGFTEAFF. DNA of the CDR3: TGCAGTGCTACCCTTTCCGGGTTCACTGAAGCTTTCTTT.

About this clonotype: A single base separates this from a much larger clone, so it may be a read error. In DNA form, the CDR3 reads TGTGTCGGCGGGGAGGGCACCACTGAAGCTTTCTTT. It codes for CVGGEGTTEAFF. The rearrangement joins TRBV7-4 to TRBJ1-1; D is unclear. Per germline, CDR1 SGHVT and CDR2 SQSDAQ. The CDR3 loop spans 12 amino acids.

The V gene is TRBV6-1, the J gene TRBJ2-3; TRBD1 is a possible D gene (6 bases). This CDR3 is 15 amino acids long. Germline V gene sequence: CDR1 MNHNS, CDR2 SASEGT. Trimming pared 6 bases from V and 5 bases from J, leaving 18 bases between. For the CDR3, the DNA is TGTGCCAGCAGAGCAGGGGTTACGTCTAAAGATACGCAGTATTTT. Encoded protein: CASRAGVTSKDTQYF.

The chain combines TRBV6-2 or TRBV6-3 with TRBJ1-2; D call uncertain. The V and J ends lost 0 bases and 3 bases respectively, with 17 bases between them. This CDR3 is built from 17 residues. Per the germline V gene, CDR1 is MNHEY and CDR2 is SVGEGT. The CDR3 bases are TGTGCCAGCAGTTACTCGAAAAACGGACTCCCTGACTATGGCTACACCTTC. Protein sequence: CASSYSKNGLPDYGYTF.

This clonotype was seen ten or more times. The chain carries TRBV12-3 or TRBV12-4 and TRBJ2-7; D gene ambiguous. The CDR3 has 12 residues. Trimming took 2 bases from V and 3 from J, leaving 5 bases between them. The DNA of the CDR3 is TGTGCCAGCAGTTTAATCGTCTACGAGCAGTACTTC. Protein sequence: CASSLIVYEQYF.